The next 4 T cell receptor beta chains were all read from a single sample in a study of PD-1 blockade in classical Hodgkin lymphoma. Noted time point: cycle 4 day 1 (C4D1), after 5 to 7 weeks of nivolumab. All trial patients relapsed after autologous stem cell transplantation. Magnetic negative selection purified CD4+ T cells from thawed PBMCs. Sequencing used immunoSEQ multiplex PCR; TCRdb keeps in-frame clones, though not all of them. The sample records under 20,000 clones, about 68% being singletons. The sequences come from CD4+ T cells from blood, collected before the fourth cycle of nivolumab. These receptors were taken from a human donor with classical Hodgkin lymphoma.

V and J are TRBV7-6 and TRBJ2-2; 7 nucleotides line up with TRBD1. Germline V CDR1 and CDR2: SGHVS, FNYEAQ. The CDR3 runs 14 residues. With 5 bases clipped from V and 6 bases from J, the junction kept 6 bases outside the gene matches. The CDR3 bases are TGTGCCAGCAGCCATTCTAGGGGGCCCGGGGAGCTGTTTTTT. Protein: CASSHSRGPGELFF. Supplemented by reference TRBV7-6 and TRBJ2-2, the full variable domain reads GAGVSQSPRYKVTKRGQDVALRCDPISGHVSLYWYRQALGQGPEFLTYFNYEAQQDKSGLPNDRFSAERPEGSISTLTIQRTEQRDSAMYRCASSHSRGPGELFFGEGSRLTVL.

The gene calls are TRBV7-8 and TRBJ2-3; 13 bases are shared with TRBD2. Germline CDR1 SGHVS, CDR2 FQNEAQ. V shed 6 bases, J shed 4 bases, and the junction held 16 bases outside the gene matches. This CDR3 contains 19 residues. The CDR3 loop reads CASSSSRRSTSGRPDTQYF. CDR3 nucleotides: TGTGCCAGCAGTTCTAGCAGGCGGTCGACTAGCGGGAGGCCAGATACGCAGTATTTT.

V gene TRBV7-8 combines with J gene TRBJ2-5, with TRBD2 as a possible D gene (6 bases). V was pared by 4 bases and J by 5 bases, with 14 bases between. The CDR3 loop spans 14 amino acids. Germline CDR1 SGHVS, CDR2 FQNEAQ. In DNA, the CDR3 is TGTGCCAGCAGCTATCGTTTGGGGAGGGAGACCCAGTACTTC. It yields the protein CASSYRLGRETQYF.

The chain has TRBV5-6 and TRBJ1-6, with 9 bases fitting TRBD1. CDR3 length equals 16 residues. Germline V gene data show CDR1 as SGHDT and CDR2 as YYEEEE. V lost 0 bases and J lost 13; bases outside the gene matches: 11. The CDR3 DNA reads TGTGCCAGCAGCTTGGGGGACAGGGCTGGTGATAAGCCCCTCCACTTT. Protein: CASSLGDRAGDKPLHF.